Here is one TCR beta chain with its context. What it recognizes is unknown. Peripheral blood from each donor was collected in a volume of 9.5 to 10 milliliters. V lost 3 bases and J lost 6, with 12 bases in between. Germline loops: CDR1 MDHEN, CDR2 SYDVKM. The CDR3 has 13 amino acids. This record comes from a study of blood T cells in healthy people across ages. Whole-study results and caveats: Total diversity from one million sequenced T cells was likely underestimated.

Through a sample-barcoded 5' primer and a J-beta primer mix, a second PCR was run for roughly 6 to 11 cycles. TCRdb re-derived calls from the 5' RACE reads in MiXCR, one entry per CDR3 protein. The sample has 800,000 to 1,300,000 distinct CDR3 sequences, under 30% seen once; the top ten hold around 0.75%. The data also belong to a second study, concerning T cells of mothers and their children. This second study notes: M1S, a second-PCR primer, added sample barcodes and 2-4 random nucleotides. Each mother yielded more than 9 million TCR beta CDR3 reads. Each child yielded a few million reads.

The sample consisted of blood. This TCR was sampled from a girl aged 2-10 years in good health. The chain has TRBV28 and TRBJ2-7, with a possible D match to TRBD2 (7 bases). The DNA for the CDR3 is TGTGCCAGCAGTTTGGGGGGGGCAAGCGAGCAGTACTTC. This translates into CASSLGGASEQYF.